Below are 25 T cell receptor beta chains sequenced from a single sample in a study of shared clonotypes between healthy human individuals. Measured with immunoSEQ multiplex PCR; TCRdb has only the in-frame clones, and not every one. The table includes some 1,100,000 clones, 75% to 85% detected once. Sequenced: memory CD4+ T cells from PBMCs. Subset given: CD45RA-negative fraction. Receptor source: a man aged 18 to 30 in good health. Some clones in this sample may be carry-over from other donors' samples.

DNA for the CDR3: TGTGCCAGCTCACCACCAGGGTTGGATGAGCAGTTCTTC. Translation gives CASSPPGLDEQFF. The V call is TRBV18, the J call TRBJ2-1; no definite D call. Germline V gene lookup returns CDR1 KGHSH and CDR2 LQKENI. V was trimmed by 0 bases and J by 8 bases, leaving 8 bases between them. CDR3 length: 13 amino acids.

The chain joins TRBV5-1 to TRBJ2-3; 11 bases match TRBD2. The CDR3 totals 15 residues. V lost 3 bases, J lost 4 bases, and 4 bases stayed unmatched. The germline V gene has CDR1 SGHRS and CDR2 YFSETQ. The CDR3 loop is CASSSLAGAADTQYF. CDR3 nucleotide sequence: TGCGCCAGCAGCTCACTAGCGGGAGCGGCAGATACGCAGTATTTT. The full variable domain, with the rest looked up from reference TRBV5-1 and TRBJ2-3, is KAGVTQTPRYLIKTRGQQVTLSCSPISGHRSVSWYQQTPGQGLQFLFEYFSETQRNKGNFPGRFSGRQFSNSRSEMNVSTLELGDSALYLCASSSLAGAADTQYFGPGTRLTVL.

This chain joins TRBV2 and TRBJ2-1, with D maybe TRBD2 (6 bases). This CDR3 region has 13 residues. Trimming took off 5 bases at V and 11 bases at J, with 16 bases between the two ends. CDR1 SNHLY and CDR2 FYNNEI come from the germline V gene. In DNA, the CDR3 is TGTGCCAGCAGTCTAACGCTGCTAGCGAAGCAGTTCTTC. It codes for CASSLTLLAKQFF.

The chain uses TRBV5-1 and TRBJ2-3, with 9 bases lining up with TRBD1. Germline-derived CDR1 and CDR2 are SGHRS and YFSETQ. The trim removed 3 bases at V and 5 bases at J, leaving 4 bases unmatched. The CDR3 is 14 amino acids. In nucleotides, the CDR3 is TGCGCCAGCAGCTCTACAGGGGGCAGAGATACGCAGTATTTT. This gives the protein CASSSTGGRDTQYF.

The genes are TRBV10-3 and TRBJ1-2; 9 nucleotides match TRBD1. This CDR3 contains 15 residues. Germline V gene lookup returns CDR1 ENHRY and CDR2 SYGVKD. The V gene end was trimmed by 4 bases and the J gene end by 8 bases; junction bases not matched to a gene: 11. The CDR3 region is CAISGVEQGAGGYTF. CDR3 coding DNA: TGTGCCATCAGTGGAGTGGAACAGGGGGCGGGAGGCTACACCTTC.

The chain recombines TRBV5-1 with TRBJ2-1; TRBD1 aligns across 8 bases. V was clipped by 1 base and J by 4 bases; unmatched bases: 7. Germline lookup yields CDR1 SGHRS and CDR2 YFSETQ. CDR3 length: 16 residues. DNA for the CDR3: TGCGCCAGCAGCTTGCTAAGGACAGGGAGTTACAATGAGCAGTTCTTC. Its protein is CASSLLRTGSYNEQFF. Using reference TRBV5-1 and TRBJ2-1 for the parts outside the CDR3, the full variable domain is KAGVTQTPRYLIKTRGQQVTLSCSPISGHRSVSWYQQTPGQGLQFLFEYFSETQRNKGNFPGRFSGRQFSNSRSEMNVSTLELGDSALYLCASSLLRTGSYNEQFFGPGTRLTVL.

CDR3 coding DNA: TGTGCCAGTAGTATCTCACTGGGCCGCATGAACACTGAAGCTTTCTTT. This gives the protein CASSISLGRMNTEAFF. The V and J genes are TRBV19 and TRBJ1-1; D gene uncertain. Per germline, CDR1 LNHDA and CDR2 SQIVND (reference sequence). V lost 3 bases to trimming and J lost 0 bases, with 14 bases between them. The length of the CDR3 is 16 residues.

The V call is TRBV18, the J call TRBJ2-2, with no clear D. Germline-derived CDR1 and CDR2 are KGHSH and LQKENI. The CDR3 has 17 residues. Trimming removed 0 bases from V and 0 bases from J, with 11 bases in between. As DNA, the CDR3 is TGTGCCAGCTCACCACCGGCCGGCACAGCGAACACCGGGGAGCTGTTTTTT. It yields the protein CASSPPAGTANTGELFF. Complete variable domain (other parts from reference TRBV18 and TRBJ2-2): NAGVMQNPRHLVRRRGQEARLRCSPMKGHSHVYWYRQLPEEGLKFMVYLQKENIIDESGMPKERFSAEFPKEGPSILRIQQVVRGDSAAYFCASSPPAGTANTGELFFGEGSRLTVL.

The chain joins TRBV10-3 to TRBJ1-4, with 9 bases aligning to TRBD1. V trimming: 2 bases; J trimming: 0 bases; junction bases outside the gene matches: 4. Germline CDR1 ENHRY, CDR2 SYGVKD. There are 17 residues in the CDR3. DNA of the CDR3: TGTGCCATCAGTGAGCTGGACAGGGGTGCAACTAATGAAAAACTGTTTTTT. The encoded protein is CAISELDRGATNEKLFF.

This clone was detected only a few times. The chain uses TRBV7-2 and TRBJ2-7; 10 bases line up with TRBD2. The CDR3 loop spans 16 amino acids. Germline lookup yields CDR1 SGHTA and CDR2 FQGNSA. The J segment lost 1 base and the V segment lost 1 base, leaving 4 bases of the junction unmatched. The CDR3 nucleotides read TGTGCCAGCAGCTTAGTCCGGACTAGCGGTTCCTACGAGCAGTACTTC. It translates to CASSLVRTSGSYEQYF.

DNA for the CDR3: TGCGCCAGCAGCCAAGATACGGCCTCGGGGCTAGCGGACAAGGTCTCCTACGAGCAGTACTTC. Translation: CASSQDTASGLADKVSYEQYF. The rearrangement links TRBV4-1 to TRBJ2-7; 7 bases fit TRBD2. This CDR3 is 21 amino acids long. J lost 0 bases, V lost 0 bases, and 20 bases had no gene match. The germline CDR1 and CDR2 sequences are MGHRA and YSYEKL.

As regards this clone: Other DNA sequences within the sample encode an identical CDR3. The chain joins TRBV5-1 to TRBJ2-4; maybe TRBD1 (6 bases). V lost 0 bases and J lost 7, with 11 bases in between. The V gene's germline CDR1 is SGHRS and CDR2 YFSETQ. The CDR3 is made up of 14 amino acids. The CDR3 DNA reads as TGCGCCAGCAGCTTGGGGCAGGGGTGGAACATTCAGTACTTC. Its protein is CASSLGQGWNIQYF. The complete variable domain, with remaining parts taken from reference TRBV5-1 and TRBJ2-4, reads KAGVTQTPRYLIKTRGQQVTLSCSPISGHRSVSWYQQTPGQGLQFLFEYFSETQRNKGNFPGRFSGRQFSNSRSEMNVSTLELGDSALYLCASSLGQGWNIQYFGAGTRLSVL.

This chain uses TRBV6-1 with TRBJ1-2, with no clear D. CDR3 length: 14 amino acids. V was shortened by 4 bases and J by 8 bases, with 17 bases between the two germline ends. The germline gives CDR1 MNHNS, CDR2 SASEGT. The CDR3 is CASSGRGPLEGYTF. CDR3 coding DNA: TGTGCCAGCAGTGGCCGTGGGCCCCTGGAGGGCTACACCTTC.

CDR3 DNA: TGTGCCAGCAGCCTGGTAGGGACAGGCGGAGGAGGCTATGGCTACACCTTC. This sequence encodes CASSLVGTGGGGYGYTF. The chain links TRBV4-2 to TRBJ1-2; 8 nucleotides align to TRBD1. In germline, CDR1 is LGHNA, CDR2 YNFKEQ. Losses at the gene ends were 4 bases for V and 4 bases for J; bases not matched to a gene: 14. The CDR3 has 17 amino acids.

The chain couples TRBV11-3 to TRBJ2-5; D unclear. This CDR3 contains 13 residues. Germline values: CDR1 SGHNT, CDR2 YENEEA. V was cut by 3 bases and J by 4 bases, with 9 bases left in between. CDR3 amino acids: CASSFNQGETQYF. The CDR3 region has the DNA TGTGCCAGCAGCTTTAACCAAGGAGAGACCCAGTACTTC.

The chain couples TRBV4-2 to TRBJ1-3, with 8 bases aligning to TRBD1. CDR3 length: 16 residues. CDR1 LGHNA and CDR2 YNFKEQ come from the germline V gene. Trimming removed 3 bases from V and 5 bases from J; junction bases left unmatched: 9. The CDR3 DNA is TGTGCCAGCAGCCAGGGTGGACAGGGCGAAAGAAACACCATATATTTT. Protein: CASSQGGQGERNTIYF.

The rearrangement links TRBV9 to TRBJ2-5; D not resolved. Deletions cut 3 bases from V and 4 bases from J, with 10 bases between. Per the germline V gene, CDR1 is SGDLS and CDR2 is YYNGEE. The CDR3 has 13 residues. CDR3 coding DNA: TGTGCCAGCAGCGGAAGTCCAGGAGAGACCCAGTACTTC. It specifies CASSGSPGETQYF.

This clone was seen a few times. The V and J genes are TRBV5-1 and TRBJ2-5; a possible D gene is TRBD1 (6 bases). The CDR3 loop spans 12 amino acids. CDR1 SGHRS and CDR2 YFSETQ come from the germline V gene. The germline V and J ends were trimmed by 4 bases and 3 bases, with 7 bases remaining between them. The CDR3 sequence is CASSRQEETQYF. CDR3 coding DNA: TGCGCCAGCAGCCGACAGGAAGAGACCCAGTACTTC.

V usage is TRBV28 and J usage is TRBJ2-7, with a possible D match to TRBD1 (5 bases). The V end lost 5 bases, the J end lost 5 bases, and 16 bases lay between the germline ends. The CDR3 has 14 amino acids. Germline V lookup: CDR1 MDHEN, CDR2 SYDVKM. CDR3 sequence (DNA): TGTGCCAGCAGTGAACAGGTGGGGTTCAACGAGCAGTACTTC. Translation: CASSEQVGFNEQYF. Using reference TRBV28 and TRBJ2-7 for the parts outside the CDR3, the full variable domain is DVKVTQSSRYLVKRTGEKVFLECVQDMDHENMFWYRQDPGLGLRLIYFSYDVKMKEKGDIPEGYSVSREKKERFSLILESASTNQTSMYLCASSEQVGFNEQYFGPGTRLTVT.

The rearrangement uses TRBV29-1 and TRBJ1-1; D is uncertain. Germline assignment: CDR1 SQVTM and CDR2 ANQGSEA. This CDR3 contains 13 residues. Trimming cost V 7 bases and J 0 bases, with 12 bases left between them. The CDR3 nucleotides are TGCAGCGGGAGCGGTGTTCTGAACACTGAAGCTTTCTTT. It encodes CSGSGVLNTEAFF.

The genes are TRBV4-1 and TRBJ2-5; tentatively, D is TRBD2 (5 bases). V gave up 1 base and J gave up 2 bases, with 11 bases separating them. This CDR3 is 15 amino acids long. Germline V gives CDR1 MGHRA, CDR2 YSYEKL. CDR3 in DNA: TGCGCCAGCAGCCAAGTCAGCGGCAGACAAGAGACCCAGTACTTC. Translation: CASSQVSGRQETQYF.

The chain carries TRBV30 and TRBJ2-3, with D unresolved. V was shortened by 4 bases and J by 2 bases, with 10 bases between the two germline ends. The CDR3 sequence is 13 residues long. The germline V gene has CDR1 GTSNPN and CDR2 SVGIG (reference sequence). The CDR3 DNA reads TGTGCCTGGATTCGGAGACCCACAGATACGCAGTATTTT. Translation: CAWIRRPTDTQYF.

The chain recombines TRBV5-1 with TRBJ2-6; tentatively, D is TRBD1 (5 bases). V was trimmed by 1 base and J by 4 bases, leaving 12 bases between them. The germline gives CDR1 SGHRS, CDR2 YFSETQ. The CDR3 is 16 residues long. The CDR3 DNA sequence: TGCGCCAGCAGCTTGTCCCCGACAGACGGGGCCAACGTCCTGACTTTC. Translated, it gives CASSLSPTDGANVLTF. Combining the CDR3 with reference TRBV5-1 and TRBJ2-6 gives the whole variable domain KAGVTQTPRYLIKTRGQQVTLSCSPISGHRSVSWYQQTPGQGLQFLFEYFSETQRNKGNFPGRFSGRQFSNSRSEMNVSTLELGDSALYLCASSLSPTDGANVLTFGAGSRLTVL.

The chain joins TRBV5-4 to TRBJ2-2, with TRBD1 matching 7 bases. V trimming: 0 bases; J trimming: 5 bases; junction bases outside the gene matches: 10. CDR1 is SGHNT, CDR2 YYREEE, per germline (reference sequence). The CDR3 is 17 residues long. CDR3 sequence reads: CASSLGIGGAGTGELFF. The CDR3 region has the DNA TGTGCCAGCAGCTTGGGGATAGGGGGCGCAGGAACCGGGGAGCTGTTTTTT.

This sequence joins TRBV4-2 and TRBJ1-6, with D uncertain. Germline V gene data show CDR1 as LGHNA and CDR2 as YNFKEQ. Trimming removed 1 base from V and 0 bases from J, with 4 bases in between. This CDR3 has 15 residues. In nucleotides, the CDR3 is TGTGCCAGCAGCCAAGGTAGCTCCTATAATTCACCCCTCCACTTT. This translates into CASSQGSSYNSPLHF.